This T cell receptor beta chain comes out of a study of molecular identifiers for immune sequencing clone quantification. Findings and limits, study-wide: Among about 1 million naive cells, as was reported, spiked Jurkat TCR RNA from one cell was detectable. Clones with over 20 RNA copies captured over 99% of effector molecules but under 1% of naive ones.

This clonotype was seen ten or more times. The antigen is not known. Previously described methods and listed TCR primers were employed for the bulk TCR libraries. TCRdb independently ran MiXCR on the PCR reads; one entry per CDR3 protein. The data hold approximately 670,000 distinct CDR3 sequences, with nearly 20% observed a single time. The CDR3 spans 11 residues. The V gene lost 7 bases and the J gene lost 3 bases, with 7 bases spanning the gap. Germline V lookup: CDR1 MNHEY, CDR2 SVGEGT. Using 10%, 30% or 50% RNA, naive CD8 libraries were derived from approximately 20,000 to 1,000,000 sorted cells. The TCR comes from a human donor in good health. Some libraries in this study had Jurkat cell RNA spiked in. The chain combines TRBV6-2 or TRBV6-3 with TRBJ2-7; D unclear. The sample comprised naive CD8+ T cells from blood, with Jurkat cell RNA spiked in. Subset described: FACS-sorted CD8+CD4-CCR7+CD45RA+ naive T cells. CDR3 sequence (DNA): TGTGCCAGCACCCACCTCTACGAGCAGTACTTC. The encoded protein is CASTHLYEQYF.